This is a list of T cell receptor beta chains from one sample in a study of T cells in Graves' hyperthyroidism and ophthalmopathy. TCRdb ran MiXCR on the multiplex PCR reads and lists one entry per CDR3 protein. The sample shows 300,000 to 400,000 distinct CDR3 sequences, 21% of them seen only once. Specimen: blood. Receptors originate from a woman in her fifties or sixties with Graves' hyperthyroidism. The CDR3 runs from the conserved cysteine through the conserved F or W. A D gene is named only where the DNA matches it firmly. Some rows mark clone size as missing; the rest say once, few, many or name a class of expanded clone.

d_gene | j_gene | v_gene | abundance | CDR3aa | CDR3nt
TRBD2 | TRBJ2-1 | TRBV27 | - | CASSLFGTSGYNEQFF | TGTGCCAGCAGTTTATTCGGGACTAGCGGTTACAATGAGCAGTTCTTC
- | TRBJ2-2 | TRBV12-3/TRBV12-4 | few | CASSLGGHNTGELFF | TGTGCCAGCAGTTTGGGGGGACACAACACCGGGGAGCTGTTTTTT
TRBD1 | TRBJ1-5 | TRBV3-1 | many | CASSQDGGQGNQPQHF | TGTGCCAGCAGCCAAGACGGGGGACAGGGTAATCAGCCCCAGCATTTT
- | TRBJ2-3 | TRBV12-3/TRBV12-4 | many | CASNTRGARTDTQYF | TGTGCCAGCAATACAAGGGGGGCTCGGACAGATACGCAGTATTTT
- | TRBJ1-1 | TRBV5-1 | many | CASSPSNGGNTEAFF | TGCGCCAGCAGCCCATCTAACGGGGGGAACACTGAAGCTTTCTTT
- | TRBJ2-7 | TRBV20-1 | few | CSVDVIGIGQYF | TGCAGTGTTGACGTGATAGGGATAGGGCAGTACTTC
- | TRBJ1-1 | TRBV6-2/TRBV6-3 | many | CASRSAGSNTEAFF | TGTGCCAGCAGGTCGGCGGGCAGCAACACTGAAGCTTTCTTT
TRBD1 | TRBJ1-4 | TRBV6-2/TRBV6-3 | - | CASSYQGQGGGKLFF | TGTGCCAGCAGTTACCAAGGACAGGGGGGTGGAAAACTGTTTTTT
- | TRBJ2-5 | TRBV5-8 | many | CASSLAVNGRETQYF | TGTGCCAGCAGCTTGGCAGTCAATGGGAGAGAGACCCAGTACTTC
- | TRBJ2-6 | TRBV24-1 | few | CATSDSLTVTGANVLTF | TGTGCCACCAGTGATTCACTGACAGTGACCGGGGCCAACGTCCTGACTTTC
TRBD1 | TRBJ1-2 | TRBV27 | - | CASSRAGTGGGYGYTF | TGTGCCAGCAGTAGAGCCGGGACAGGGGGTGGATATGGCTACACCTTC
- | TRBJ1-6 | TRBV7-3 | - | CASSLTGPDSPLHF | TGTGCCAGCAGCTTAACGGGACCCGATTCACCCCTCCACTTT
TRBD1 | TRBJ2-7 | TRBV28 | many | CASDTNSITGARSSYEQYF | TGTGCCAGCGATACCAATTCCATCACAGGGGCCAGAAGCTCCTACGAGCAGTACTTC
- | TRBJ1-3 | TRBV6-1 | - | CASSEMSFSGNTIYF | TGTGCCAGCAGTGAAATGTCTTTCTCTGGAAACACCATATATTTT
TRBD2 | TRBJ2-5 | TRBV28 | many | CASTRLAEETQYF | TGTGCCAGCACCCGACTAGCGGAAGAGACCCAGTACTTC
- | TRBJ1-3 | TRBV30 | many | CASHKSRSGNTIYF | TGTGCCTCCCATAAGAGCCGCTCTGGAAACACCATATATTTT
TRBD1 | TRBJ2-7 | TRBV19 | - | CASTDSWDSSYEQYF | TGTGCCAGTACCGATAGCTGGGACAGCTCCTACGAGCAGTACTTC
- | TRBJ2-7 | TRBV27 | many | CASSPLIRASSYEQYF | TGTGCCAGCAGTCCCCTCATCCGGGCGAGCTCCTACGAGCAGTACTTC
- | TRBJ1-6 | TRBV11-2 | many | CASSAVSYNSPLHF | TGTGCCAGCAGCGCCGTCTCCTATAATTCACCCCTCCACTTT
- | TRBJ2-1 | TRBV27 | - | CASSPQDRPYNEQFF | TGTGCCAGCAGTCCTCAGGATCGCCCCTACAATGAGCAGTTCTTC
- | TRBJ1-1 | TRBV3-1 | - | CASSHNDLATEAFF | TGTGCCAGCAGCCACAACGATTTGGCCACTGAAGCTTTCTTT
TRBD2 | TRBJ2-1 | TRBV18 | many | CASSPLPSGRNNEQFF | TGTGCCAGCTCACCACTACCTAGCGGGAGAAACAATGAGCAGTTCTTC
- | TRBJ2-3 | TRBV6-1 | many | CATDWEVGTDTQYF | TGTGCCACCGACTGGGAGGTCGGCACAGATACGCAGTATTTT
- | TRBJ2-5 | TRBV5-1 | - | CASSLMVGGPDRETQYF | TGCGCCAGCAGCTTGATGGTGGGGGGGCCAGATAGAGAGACCCAGTACTTC
- | TRBJ2-1 | TRBV29-1 | many | CSVGRGTGYNEQFF | TGCAGCGTTGGGCGGGGGACAGGTTACAATGAGCAGTTCTTC
TRBD2 | TRBJ2-5 | TRBV10-2 | few | CASSEIGSGGAAQYF | TGCGCCAGCAGTGAGATTGGTAGCGGGGGGGCGGCCCAGTACTTC
- | TRBJ2-5 | TRBV29-1 | many | CSVGIKGETQYF | TGCAGCGTTGGAATTAAGGGAGAGACCCAGTACTTC
- | TRBJ2-2 | TRBV2 | many | CASSLFIQTGELFF | TGTGCCAGCAGCCTCTTCATCCAGACCGGGGAGCTGTTTTTT
- | TRBJ2-3 | TRBV20-1 | - | CSADRDASTDTQYF | TGCAGTGCTGACCGGGACGCTAGCACAGATACGCAGTATTTT